The text below deals with one T cell receptor (beta chain). These data belong to a study of blood T cell repertoires in COVID-19. For the study at large: Sites across the United States, Italy and Spain contributed samples from acute and convalescent COVID-19. PBMCs, B-cell-depleted T cells, or T cells were the source of the cDNA or gDNA that made up the material.

Original processing methods: From reference gene primer amplification, estimates of nucleated cell counts were derived. The repertoire was sequenced with immunoSEQ multiplex PCR; TCRdb's copy has only in-frame clones and lacks some. That table gives V, J and clone size, and the DNA gave D and trimming. Of a few hundred thousand clones in the sample, 84% were seen once. This CDR3 is built from 13 residues. The germline gives CDR1 SGHRS, CDR2 YFSETQ. Trimming removed 0 bases at V and 3 bases at J, with 7 bases between. The sequenced sample was peripheral blood. The rearrangement uses TRBV5-1 and TRBJ2-7; D unclear. This TCR came from a man in his sixties with acute or convalescent COVID-19. The CDR3 loop is CASSLAASYEQYF. Written as DNA, the CDR3 is TGCGCCAGCAGCTTGGCTGCCAGCTACGAGCAGTACTTC.